This T cell receptor (beta chain) was recorded in a study of regulatory T cells in long-lasting Graves disease (dated by TCRdb to the early 2020s). Background on the whole study: To count as having persistent Graves' disease, a patient had to have received antithyroid drug treatment for over 5 years with TSH receptor autoantibodies remaining persistently positive. Peripheral blood TCR sequencing and RNA sequencing compared persistent Graves' disease patients with newly diagnosed Graves' disease patients. The study was registered as a clinical trial and conducted in China. A total of 35 or so samples underwent TCR sequencing: about 13 from persistent and some 20 from newly diagnosed Graves' disease patients. Persistent Graves' disease patients in the clinical cohort had taken antithyroid drugs for roughly ten years on average. Beyond this particular receptor, the publication reports: The authors noted that the small sample size was a limitation that may lower accuracy. Only peripheral blood was studied, because thyroid tissue, the primary lesion, was inaccessible. Persistent disease showed preferential use of TRBV28, TRBJ1-2 and TRBJ2-5, whereas newly diagnosed disease favored TRBV20-1 and TRBJ2-1. Lower TCR Shannon entropy and fewer highly expanded clones were observed in persistent Graves' disease patients than in newly diagnosed patients, which suggested clonal expansion. A larger number of public clonotypes was shared among persistent patients (2,741) than among newly diagnosed patients (approximately 1,000). Sequencing and analysis were limited to the TCR beta chain.

Deletion took 0 bases off V and 8 bases off J, with a span of 19 bases between the germline ends. The germline V gene supplies CDR1 SGHAT and CDR2 FQNNGV. There are 17 amino acids in the CDR3, from cysteine to phenylalanine inclusive. This entry keeps only the CDR3 DNA: 51 bases, framed from base 1. There are many counts of this clonotype. It lacks a known antigen. Base qualities were left out, and no much larger clone turns up one base away. Library preparation employed multiplex PCR. The data were produced on an Illumina HiSeq 4000. iRepertoire HTBI primers and Arm-PCR amplification of CDR3 regions were used to construct TCR beta libraries. Before sequencing, the PCR products went through gel purification. The paper's processing steps were these. Gene usage analysis of CDR3 amino acid clonotypes relied on the 62 TRBV and 14 TRBJ segments identified across samples. COPE and FqMerger were used to merge filtered high-quality paired reads into contigs. BLAST was used to align contigs to IMGT TRBV, TRBD and TRBJ reference genes, and CDR3 was defined according to IMGT. Highly expanded clones were defined as clonotypes with a frequency above 0.1%. Shannon entropy was used to measure repertoire diversity, and the Gini coefficient was used to measure V-J evenness. A clonotype was considered public if more than one individual shared it. In-frame beta chains were kept once TCRdb had trimmed the public reads at Q25 with fastp and called clones with MiXCR. Duplicate CDR3 protein sequences are folded into a single record with the most common DNA and genes. TCRdb, not the original authors, processed these V and J calls. This sample lists roughly 490,000 distinct CDR3 sequences; under 25% were detected once. About an eighth of the sample is taken by the ten largest.

Explained via the paper, the time point label denotes: persistent/refractory GD, antithyroid drugs over 5 years with positive TRAb. For both TCR sequencing and RNA sequencing, RNA was extracted from PBMCs using TRIzol. The diagnosis of Graves' disease followed American Thyroid Association guidelines. The patients came from an endocrinology department in Xi'an, China. Each patient gave around 9 milliliters of peripheral blood, collected in an EDTA anticoagulant tube. Ficoll Paque Plus density gradient separation was used to isolate PBMCs, and no further T cell sorting was performed. An Agilent 2100 Bioanalyzer and agarose gel were used to check RNA quality, and a NanoDrop 2000 was used to measure RNA concentration.

This sequence uses TRBV11-2 and TRBJ1-4, and possibly TRBD1, on 6 matching bases. This TCR was sampled from a female donor with Graves disease. This material consisted of peripheral blood mononuclear cells (PBMCs), taken when the disease was refractory, from a patient treated with antithyroid drugs. CDR3 loop: CASSLDLPGGYGEKLFF. The bases are TGTGCCAGCAGCTTAGATCTTCCCGGGGGCTACGGGGAAAAACTGTTTTTT. Where the CDR3 stops, the reference TRBV11-2 and TRBJ1-4 genes take over; the full variable domain is EAGVAQSPRYKIIEKRQSVAFWCNPISGHATLYWYQQILGQGPKLLIQFQNNGVVDDSQLPKDRFSAERLKGVDSTLKIQPAKLEDSAVYLCASSLDLPGGYGEKLFFGSGTQLSVL.